The source of this T cell receptor (beta chain) is a study of metastatic and nonmetastatic thyroid tumors. No treatment of any kind had been given to any patient before thyroid surgery. As originally analysed: CDR3 was compared across clinicopathological groups, and the resulting differences were used to build a distant-metastasis classifier for papillary thyroid cancer. TCRdb used MiXCR to call clones anew from the PCR reads. The V and J calls, along with clone size, are taken from TCRdb and not from the paper's own processing. The sample has roughly 89,000 clones; about 12% are singletons. This clone was detected ten times or more. Deletions cut 3 bases from V and 5 bases from J, with 14 bases between. The CDR3 runs to 15 residues.

Sequencing used tumor tissue. This rearrangement joins TRBV12-3 or TRBV12-4 to TRBJ1-5; D is perhaps TRBD1 (6 bases). The origin of this receptor is a female donor with papillary thyroid cancer or a benign thyroid nodule (not recorded which). Some clones in this sample may be carry-over from other donors' samples. The CDR3 spells CASSLSGANDQPQHF. The CDR3 DNA reads as TGTGCCAGCAGTTTGTCAGGGGCCAACGATCAGCCCCAGCATTTT.